The 3 T cell receptor beta chains reported below all come from one sample, sequenced in a study of blood T cell repertoires in COVID-19. Data came from immunoSEQ multiplex PCR; TCRdb stores just in-frame clones and leaves some out. The sample shows around 300,000 clones, around 88% of them seen only once. The specimen sequenced was peripheral blood. These receptors all come from a man aged 30 to 39 with active or convalescent COVID-19.

This clone was counted once. V gene TRBV6-1 combines with J gene TRBJ1-1; D uncertain. CDR3 length equals 13 residues. V shed 2 bases and J shed 4 bases, with 8 bases lying between them. Germline V CDR1 and CDR2: MNHNS, SASEGT. The DNA of the CDR3 is TGTGCCAGCAGTGAAATTGGAGGCACTGAAGCTTTCTTT. This sequence encodes CASSEIGGTEAFF.

This chain links TRBV11-2 with TRBJ1-5; D gene unclear. Germline V lookup: CDR1 SGHAT, CDR2 FQNNGV. The CDR3 length is 17 residues. V lost 5 bases to trimming and J lost 3 bases, with 20 bases between them. The CDR3 region has the DNA TGTGCCAGCAGCAAGGAAGGGATTCGGGGATTCAATCAGCCCCAGCATTTT. Translated, it gives CASSKEGIRGFNQPQHF.

The chain couples TRBV30 to TRBJ1-1; tentative D call: TRBD1 (5 bases). The germline CDR1 and CDR2 sequences are GTSNPN and SVGIG (reference sequence). CDR3 size: 13 residues. V was clipped by 2 bases and J by 3 bases, with 10 bases between them. CDR3 DNA: TGTGCCTGGAGTTACGGGGGGGACACTGAAGCTTTCTTT. It is translated as CAWSYGGDTEAFF.